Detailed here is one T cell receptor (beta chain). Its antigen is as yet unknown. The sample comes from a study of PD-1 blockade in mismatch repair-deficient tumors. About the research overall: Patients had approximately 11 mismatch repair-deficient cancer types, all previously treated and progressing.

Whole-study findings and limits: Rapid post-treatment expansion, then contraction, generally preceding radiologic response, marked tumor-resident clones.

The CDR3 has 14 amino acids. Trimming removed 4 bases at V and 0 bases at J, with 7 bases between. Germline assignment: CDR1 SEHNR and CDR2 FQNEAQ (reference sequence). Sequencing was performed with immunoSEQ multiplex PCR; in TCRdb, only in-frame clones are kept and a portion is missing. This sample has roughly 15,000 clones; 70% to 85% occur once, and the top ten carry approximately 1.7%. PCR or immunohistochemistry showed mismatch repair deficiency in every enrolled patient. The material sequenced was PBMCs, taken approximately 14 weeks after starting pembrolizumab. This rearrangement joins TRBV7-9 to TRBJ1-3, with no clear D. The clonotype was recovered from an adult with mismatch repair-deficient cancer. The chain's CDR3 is CASSYQSSGNTIYF. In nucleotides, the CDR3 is TGTGCCAGCAGCTATCAATCCTCTGGAAACACCATATATTTT.